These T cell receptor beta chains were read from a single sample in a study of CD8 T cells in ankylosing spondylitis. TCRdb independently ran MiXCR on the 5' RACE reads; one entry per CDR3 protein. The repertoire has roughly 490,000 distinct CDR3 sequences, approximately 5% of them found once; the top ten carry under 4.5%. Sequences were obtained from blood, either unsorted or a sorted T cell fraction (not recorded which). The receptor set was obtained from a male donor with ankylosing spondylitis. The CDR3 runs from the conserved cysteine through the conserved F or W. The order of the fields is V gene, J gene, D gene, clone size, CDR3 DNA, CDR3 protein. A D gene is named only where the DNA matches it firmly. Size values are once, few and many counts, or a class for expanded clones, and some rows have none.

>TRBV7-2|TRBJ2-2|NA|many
TGTGCCAGCAGCTTAAGCGGTCGGGAGCTGTTTTTT
CASSLSGRELFF
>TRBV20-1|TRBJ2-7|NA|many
TGCAGTGCTCCCCGGGACACCTACTACGAGCAGTACTTC
CSAPRDTYYEQYF
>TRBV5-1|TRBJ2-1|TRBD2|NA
TGCGCCAGCAGCCCCCTTAGCGGGGGATCCGGCAATAAGCAGTTCTTC
CASSPLSGGSGNKQFF
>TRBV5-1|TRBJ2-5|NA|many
TGCGCCAGCAGCTTGAGGTCGGATTCAGAGACCCAGTACTTC
CASSLRSDSETQYF
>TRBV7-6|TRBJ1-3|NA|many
TGTGCCAGCAAGGGGGACACCATATATTTT
CASKGDTIYF
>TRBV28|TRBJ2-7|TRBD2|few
TGTGCCAGCAGTCCGCGGGGGGGCGAGCAGTACTTC
CASSPRGGEQYF
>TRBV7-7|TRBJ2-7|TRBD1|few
TGTGCTAGCAGAGGGACAGGGGAAAACGAGCAGTACTTC
CASRGTGENEQYF
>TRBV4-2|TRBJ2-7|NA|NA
TGTGCCAGCAGCCAAGAGGCCAGGACTACCTCCTACGAGCAGTACTTC
CASSQEARTTSYEQYF
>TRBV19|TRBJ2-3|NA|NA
TGTGCCAGTAGTACTACCTGGACGGACAAGTATACGCAGTATTTT
CASSTTWTDKYTQYF
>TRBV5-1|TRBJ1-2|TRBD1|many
TGCGCCAGCAGCTTTATGACAGGGGATTATGACTACACCTTC
CASSFMTGDYDYTF
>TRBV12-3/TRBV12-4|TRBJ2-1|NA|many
TGTGCCAGCAGTTTGAGTGGGCAGGGAGCGCAGTTCTTC
CASSLSGQGAQFF
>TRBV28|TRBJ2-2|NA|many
TGTGCCAGCAGTCCTTGGGACACCGAGGGCACCGGGGAGCTGTTTTTT
CASSPWDTEGTGELFF
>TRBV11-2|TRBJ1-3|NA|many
TGTGCCAGCAGCTTAGGAAACCCGGCCTCCGGGGGCTCTGGAAACACCATATATTTT
CASSLGNPASGGSGNTIYF
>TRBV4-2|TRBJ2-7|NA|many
TGTGCCAGCAGCCAAGAAGAAGTGGGAGGCTACGAGCAGTACTTC
CASSQEEVGGYEQYF
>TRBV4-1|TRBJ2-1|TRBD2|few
TGCGCCAGCAGCCAAAAGCGGGGGGCCTACAATGAGCAGTTCTTC
CASSQKRGAYNEQFF
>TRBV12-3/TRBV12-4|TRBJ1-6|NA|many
TGTGCCAGCAGTTTACTAGGAGGGGGTGGCTCACCCCTCCACTTT
CASSLLGGGGSPLHF
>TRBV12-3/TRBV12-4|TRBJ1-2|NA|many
TGTGCCAGCAGCCCCTACGGGCCAGGTCGGGGGGCCTATGGCTACACCTTC
CASSPYGPGRGAYGYTF
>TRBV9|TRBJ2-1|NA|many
TGTGCCAGCAGCGTAGTCGTAGGCAGCAGGACTTTAACGGTGGATGAGCAGTTCTTC
CASSVVVGSRTLTVDEQFF
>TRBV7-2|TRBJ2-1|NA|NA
TGTGCCAGCACCCGGGACGGCTCCTACAATGAGCAGTTCTTC
CASTRDGSYNEQFF
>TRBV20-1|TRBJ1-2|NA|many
TGCAGTGCTAGCCAGTTGGGCGGAGCTCTCTATGGCTACACCTTC
CSASQLGGALYGYTF
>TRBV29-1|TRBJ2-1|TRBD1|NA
TGCAGCGTTCTGAGGGCAGGGGGCTCCTACAATGAGCAGTTCTTC
CSVLRAGGSYNEQFF
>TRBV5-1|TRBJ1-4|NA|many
TGCGCCAGCATGGACGTGGAGGAAAAACTGTTTTTT
CASMDVEEKLFF
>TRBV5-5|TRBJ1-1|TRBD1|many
TGTGCCAGCAGCCGGCCGGGACAGGGACGAACTGAAGCTTTCTTT
CASSRPGQGRTEAFF
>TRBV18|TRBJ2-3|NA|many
TGTGCCAGCTCACCGATGACTAGCACAGATACGCAGTATTTT
CASSPMTSTDTQYF
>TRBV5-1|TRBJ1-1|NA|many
TGCGCCAGCAGACGGGCCGGGACGCTGAACACTGAAGCTTTCTTT
CASRRAGTLNTEAFF
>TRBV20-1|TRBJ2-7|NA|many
TGCAGTGCTAATATATACCCCGAGCAGTACTTC
CSANIYPEQYF
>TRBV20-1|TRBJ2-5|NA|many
TGCAGTGCTATCCATGGAGAGACCCAGTACTTC
CSAIHGETQYF
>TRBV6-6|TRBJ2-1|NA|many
TGTGCCAGCAGCCCCGAGATTAAGCAGTTCTTC
CASSPEIKQFF
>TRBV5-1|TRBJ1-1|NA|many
TGCGCCAGCAGCTTACAGGGTGGGCCCACTGAAGCTTTCTTT
CASSLQGGPTEAFF
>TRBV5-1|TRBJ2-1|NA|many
TGCGCCAGCAGCCCCGGAATAGCGGTCTACAATGAGCAGTTCTTC
CASSPGIAVYNEQFF
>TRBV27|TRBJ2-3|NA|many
TGTGCCAGCAGTTTAGGTCCGGGCACAGATACGCAGTATTTT
CASSLGPGTDTQYF
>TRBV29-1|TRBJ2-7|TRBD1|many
TGCAGCGTTGATGGGACAGGGGCTTCCTACGAGCAGTACTTC
CSVDGTGASYEQYF
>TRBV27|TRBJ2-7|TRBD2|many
TGTGCCAGCAGTTCGACTAGCGGGGCCCACGAGCAGTACTTC
CASSSTSGAHEQYF
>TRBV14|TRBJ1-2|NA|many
TGTGCCAGCAGCCAACCCTTAGACAAGACAGTGGACTATGGCTACACCTTC
CASSQPLDKTVDYGYTF
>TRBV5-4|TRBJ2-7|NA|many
TGTGCCAGCAGCTTCGACCCTGATCGCGAGCAGTACTTC
CASSFDPDREQYF
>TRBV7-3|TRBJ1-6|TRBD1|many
TGTGCCAGCAGCCCGACAGGGTCCTCACCCCTCCACTTT
CASSPTGSSPLHF
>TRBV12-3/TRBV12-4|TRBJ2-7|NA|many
TGTGCCAGCAGTCTCAGTGTCAGCTGGGGGGAGCAGTACTTC
CASSLSVSWGEQYF
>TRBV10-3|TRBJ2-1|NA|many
TGTGCCATCAGTGAGTCCCTGATTGGAGGGGAGCAGTTCTTC
CAISESLIGGEQFF
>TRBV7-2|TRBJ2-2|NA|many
TGTGCCAGCAGCTTATCGACTTGGACCGGGGAGCTGTTTTTT
CASSLSTWTGELFF
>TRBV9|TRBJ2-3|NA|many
TGTGCCAGCAGCGTGGGGGACATCAGTAGCACAGATACGCAGTATTTT
CASSVGDISSTDTQYF
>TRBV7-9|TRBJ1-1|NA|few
TGTGCCAGCAGCCCGGGGGAGTACACTGAAGCTTTCTTT
CASSPGEYTEAFF